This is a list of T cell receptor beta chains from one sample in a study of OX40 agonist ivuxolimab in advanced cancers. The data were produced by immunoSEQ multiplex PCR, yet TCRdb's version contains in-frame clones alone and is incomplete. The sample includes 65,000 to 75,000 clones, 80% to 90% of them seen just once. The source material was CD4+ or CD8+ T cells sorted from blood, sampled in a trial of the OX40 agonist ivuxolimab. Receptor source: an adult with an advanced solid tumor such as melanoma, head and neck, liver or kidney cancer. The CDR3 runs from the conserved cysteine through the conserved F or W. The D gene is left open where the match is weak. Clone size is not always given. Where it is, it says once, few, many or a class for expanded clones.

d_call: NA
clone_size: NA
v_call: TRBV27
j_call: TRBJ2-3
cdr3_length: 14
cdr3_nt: TGTGCCAGCAGTCCCAAACCAGCCACAGATACGCAGTATTTT
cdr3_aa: CASSPKPATDTQYF

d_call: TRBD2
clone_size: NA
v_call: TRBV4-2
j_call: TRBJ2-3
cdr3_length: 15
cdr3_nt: TGTGCCAGCAGCCCCCCTAGCGGGAACACAGATACGCAGTATTTT
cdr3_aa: CASSPPSGNTDTQYF

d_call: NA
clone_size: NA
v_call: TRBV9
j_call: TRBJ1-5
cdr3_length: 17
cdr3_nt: TGTGCCAGCAGCACCGTCAGAAAGGCGCGGGGCAATCAGCCCCAGCATTTT
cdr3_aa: CASSTVRKARGNQPQHF

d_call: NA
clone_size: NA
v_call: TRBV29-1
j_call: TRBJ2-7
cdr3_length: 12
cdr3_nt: TGCAGCGTTGAGTGGCCCGAATTGGGGCAGTACTTC
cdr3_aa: CSVEWPELGQYF

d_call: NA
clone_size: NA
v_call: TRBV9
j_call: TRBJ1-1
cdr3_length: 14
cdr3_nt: TGTGCCAGCAGCCCGACCCCGCCATCCACTGAAGCTTTCTTT
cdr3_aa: CASSPTPPSTEAFF

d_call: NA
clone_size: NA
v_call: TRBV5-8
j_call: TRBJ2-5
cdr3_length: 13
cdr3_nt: TGTGCCACCCATGGGGGGTACCAAGAGACCCAGTACTTC
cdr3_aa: CATHGGYQETQYF

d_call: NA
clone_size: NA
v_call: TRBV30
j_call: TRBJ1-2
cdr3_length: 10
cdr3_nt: TGTGCCTGGAAGCAGAGTGGCTACACCTTC
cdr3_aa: CAWKQSGYTF

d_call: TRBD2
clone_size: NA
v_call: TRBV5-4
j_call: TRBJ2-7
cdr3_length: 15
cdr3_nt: TGTGCCAGCAGCTCGACTAGCGGGCCCTCCTACGAGCAGTACTTC
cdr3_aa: CASSSTSGPSYEQYF

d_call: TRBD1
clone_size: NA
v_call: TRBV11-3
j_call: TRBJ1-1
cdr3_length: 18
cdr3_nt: TGTGCCAGCAGCTTATGTCGACAGGGGGTCGCGCTGAACACTGAAGCTTTCTTT
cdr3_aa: CASSLCRQGVALNTEAFF

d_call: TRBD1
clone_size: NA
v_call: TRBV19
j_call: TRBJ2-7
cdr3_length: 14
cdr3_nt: TGTGCCAGTAGTACCGGGACAGGGGGCTACGAGCAGTACTTC
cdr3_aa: CASSTGTGGYEQYF

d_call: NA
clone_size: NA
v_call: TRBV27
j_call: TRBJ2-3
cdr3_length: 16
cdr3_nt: TGTGCCAGCAGTCCAAAGCTGGGGCGGGGCACAGATACGCAGTATTTT
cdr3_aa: CASSPKLGRGTDTQYF

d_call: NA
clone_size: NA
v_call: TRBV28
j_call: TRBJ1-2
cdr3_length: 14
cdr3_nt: TGTGCCAGCCGAGGGGGGAGAGCTAACTATGGCTACACCTTC
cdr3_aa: CASRGGRANYGYTF

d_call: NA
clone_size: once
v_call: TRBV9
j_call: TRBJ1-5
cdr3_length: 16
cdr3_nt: TGTGCCAGCAGCGAGAGGGAGGCTACGGACCATCAGCCCCAGCATTTT
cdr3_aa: CASSEREATDHQPQHF

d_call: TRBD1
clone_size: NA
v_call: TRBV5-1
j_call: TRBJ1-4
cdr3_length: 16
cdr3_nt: TGCGCCAGCAGCTTGTGGGGGACAGCAACTAATGAAAAACTGTTTTTT
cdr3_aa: CASSLWGTATNEKLFF

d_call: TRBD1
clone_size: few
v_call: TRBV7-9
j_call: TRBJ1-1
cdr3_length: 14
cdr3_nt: TGTGCCAGCAGCTTAGAGGCAGGGGGGACTGAAGCTTTCTTT
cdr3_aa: CASSLEAGGTEAFF

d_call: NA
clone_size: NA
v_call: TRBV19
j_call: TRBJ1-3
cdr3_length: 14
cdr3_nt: TGTGCCTCCCATAAGGCGGACTCTGGAAACACCATATATTTT
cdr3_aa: CASHKADSGNTIYF

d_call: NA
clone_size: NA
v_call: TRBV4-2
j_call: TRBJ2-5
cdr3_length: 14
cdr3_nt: TGTGCCAGCAGCCAAGACCTATCCCAAGAGACCCAGTACTTC
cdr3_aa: CASSQDLSQETQYF

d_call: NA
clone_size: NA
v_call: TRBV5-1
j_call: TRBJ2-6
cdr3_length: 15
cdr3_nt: TGCGCCAGCAGCTCCGGGACGCTTGGGGCCAACGTCCTGACTTTC
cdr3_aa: CASSSGTLGANVLTF

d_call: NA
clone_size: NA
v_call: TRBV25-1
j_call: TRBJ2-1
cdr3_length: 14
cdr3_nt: TGTGCCAGCAGTACCCCTAGCGCCTACAATGAGCAGTTCTTC
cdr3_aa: CASSTPSAYNEQFF

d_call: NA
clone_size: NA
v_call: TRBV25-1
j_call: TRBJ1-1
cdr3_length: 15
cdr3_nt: TGTGCCAGCACCACTCGGGGGGACTTGAACACTGAAGCTTTCTTT
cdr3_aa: CASTTRGDLNTEAFF

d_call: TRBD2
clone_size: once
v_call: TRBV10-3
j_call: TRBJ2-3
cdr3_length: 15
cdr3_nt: TGTGCCATCAGTCGACTAGCGGGAGAAGCAGATACGCAGTATTTT
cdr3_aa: CAISRLAGEADTQYF

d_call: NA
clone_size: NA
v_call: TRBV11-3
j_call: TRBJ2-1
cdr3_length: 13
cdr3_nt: TGTGCCAGCAGCTACGGGCCTAACAATGAGCAGTTCTTC
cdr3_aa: CASSYGPNNEQFF

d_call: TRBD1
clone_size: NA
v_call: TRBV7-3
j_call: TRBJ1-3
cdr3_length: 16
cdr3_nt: TGTGCCAGCAGCCCACAGGGGGCCTCCTCTGGAAACACCATATATTTT
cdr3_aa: CASSPQGASSGNTIYF

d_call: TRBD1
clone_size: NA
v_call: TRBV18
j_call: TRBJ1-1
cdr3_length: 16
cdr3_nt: TGTGCCAGCTCACCGAGACAGGGGAGGAAGAACACTGAAGCTTTCTTT
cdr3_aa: CASSPRQGRKNTEAFF

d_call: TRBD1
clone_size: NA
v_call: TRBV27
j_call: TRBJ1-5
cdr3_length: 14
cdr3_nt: TGTGCCAGCAGTTTAACAGGGGACCACCAGCCCCAGCATTTT
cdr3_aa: CASSLTGDHQPQHF

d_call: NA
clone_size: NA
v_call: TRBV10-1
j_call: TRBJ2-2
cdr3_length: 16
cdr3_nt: TGCGCCAGCAGTGGGTCCGGGGGCGCAGGGACCGGGGAGCTGTTTTTT
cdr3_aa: CASSGSGGAGTGELFF

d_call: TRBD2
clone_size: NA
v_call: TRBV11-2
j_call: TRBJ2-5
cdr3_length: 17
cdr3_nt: TGTGCCAGCAGCTTAGAAGCCCTAGCGGGAGGGCCAGAGACCCAGTACTTC
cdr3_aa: CASSLEALAGGPETQYF

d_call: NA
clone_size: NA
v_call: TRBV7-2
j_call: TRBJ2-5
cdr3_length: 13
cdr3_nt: TGTGCCAGCAGCCGAGGGCGTAAAGAGACCCAGTACTTC
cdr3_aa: CASSRGRKETQYF

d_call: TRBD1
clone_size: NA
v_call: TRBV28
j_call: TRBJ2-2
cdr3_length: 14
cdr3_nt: TGTGCCAGCACCACGACAGGGCAGGCCGGGGAGCTGTTTTTT
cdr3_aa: CASTTTGQAGELFF

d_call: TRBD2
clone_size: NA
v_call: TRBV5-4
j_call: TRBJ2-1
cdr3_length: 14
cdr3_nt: TGTGCCAGCAGCTCCGGGACTAGTAGTAATGAGCAGTTCTTC
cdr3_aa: CASSSGTSSNEQFF

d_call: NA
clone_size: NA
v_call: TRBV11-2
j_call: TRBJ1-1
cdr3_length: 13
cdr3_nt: TGTGCCAGCAGCTTAGAGGTCTTCGGTGAAGCTTTCTTT
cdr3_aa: CASSLEVFGEAFF

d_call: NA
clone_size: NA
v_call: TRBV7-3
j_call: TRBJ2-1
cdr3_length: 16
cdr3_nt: TGTGCCAGCAGCTTAACGGGTGTTAGCTCCTACAATGAGCAGTTCTTC
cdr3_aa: CASSLTGVSSYNEQFF

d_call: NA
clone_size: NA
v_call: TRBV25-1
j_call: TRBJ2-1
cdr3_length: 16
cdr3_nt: TGTGCCAGCAGTGAAAACAGGGCGAGCTCCTACAATGAGCAGTTCTTC
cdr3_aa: CASSENRASSYNEQFF

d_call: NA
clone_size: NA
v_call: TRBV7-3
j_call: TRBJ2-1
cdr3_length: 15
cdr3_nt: TGTGCCAGCAGCTTTGGGGGCAGCTCCTACAATGAGCAGTTCTTC
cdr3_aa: CASSFGGSSYNEQFF

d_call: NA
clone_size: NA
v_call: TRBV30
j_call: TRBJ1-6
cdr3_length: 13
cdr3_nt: TGTGCCTGGAGCCCAACTTTATATTCACCCCTCCACTTT
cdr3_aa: CAWSPTLYSPLHF

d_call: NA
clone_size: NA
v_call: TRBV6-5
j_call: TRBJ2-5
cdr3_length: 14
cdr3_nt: TGTGCCAGCACCGTGAGGGGCGGATTAGGGACCCAGTACTTC
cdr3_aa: CASTVRGGLGTQYF

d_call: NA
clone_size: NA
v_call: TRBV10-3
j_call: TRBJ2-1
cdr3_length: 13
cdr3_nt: TGTGCCATCAGCCAACCGGGGTACAATGAGCAGTTCTTC
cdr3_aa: CAISQPGYNEQFF

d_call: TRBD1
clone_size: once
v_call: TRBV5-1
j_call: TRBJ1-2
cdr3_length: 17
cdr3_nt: TGCGCCAGCAGCTGGATGACAGGGCCCACATCTAACTATGGCTACACCTTC
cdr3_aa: CASSWMTGPTSNYGYTF

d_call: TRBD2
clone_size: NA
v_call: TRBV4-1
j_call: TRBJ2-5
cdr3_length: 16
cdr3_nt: TGCGCCAGCAGCCAAGAGCTAGCGGCAAGCCAAGAGACCCAGTACTTC
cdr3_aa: CASSQELAASQETQYF

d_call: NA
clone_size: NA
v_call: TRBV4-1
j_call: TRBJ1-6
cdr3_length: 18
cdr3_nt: TGCGCCAGCAGCCAAGATGTGCGGGTTGTGACCTATAATTCACCCCTCCACTTT
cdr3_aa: CASSQDVRVVTYNSPLHF

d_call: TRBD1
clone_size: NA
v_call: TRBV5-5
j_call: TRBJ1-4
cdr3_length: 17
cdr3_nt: TGTGCCAGCAGCTTGGGGATTACAGGGGTTAGAGGTGAAAAACTGTTTTTT
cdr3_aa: CASSLGITGVRGEKLFF

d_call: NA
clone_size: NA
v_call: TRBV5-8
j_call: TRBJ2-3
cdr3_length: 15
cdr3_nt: TGTGCCAGCAGCCGGGACACCTCGAGCACAGATACGCAGTATTTT
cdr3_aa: CASSRDTSSTDTQYF